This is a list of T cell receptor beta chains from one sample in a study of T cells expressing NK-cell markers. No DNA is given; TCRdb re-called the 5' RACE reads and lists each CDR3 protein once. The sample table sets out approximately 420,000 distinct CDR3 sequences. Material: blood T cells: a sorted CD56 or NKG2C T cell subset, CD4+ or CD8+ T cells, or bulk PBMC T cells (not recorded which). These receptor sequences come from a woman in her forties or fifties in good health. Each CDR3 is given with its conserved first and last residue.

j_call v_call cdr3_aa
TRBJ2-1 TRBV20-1 CSARITNYNEQFF
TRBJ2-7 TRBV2 CASSEATTGSDEQYF
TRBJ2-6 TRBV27 CASSLTGAGANVLTF
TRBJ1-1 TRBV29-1 CSASMPGRRSNTEAFF
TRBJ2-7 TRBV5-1 CASRFFLTGTYEQYF
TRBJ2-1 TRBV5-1 CASSGAGLARFF
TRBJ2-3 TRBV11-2 CASSFRGLSDTQYF
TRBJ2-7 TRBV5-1 CASSSHGLSYEQYF
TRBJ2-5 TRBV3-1 CASLHSTAETQYF
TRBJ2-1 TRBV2 CASSESPFRGIYNEQFF
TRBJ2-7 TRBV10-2 CASSPIAGSSYEQYF
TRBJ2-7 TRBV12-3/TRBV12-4 CASSPQGGKYEQYF
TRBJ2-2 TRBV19 CASKIAGLNTGELFF
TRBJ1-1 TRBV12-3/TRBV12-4 CASSLLGSTEAFF
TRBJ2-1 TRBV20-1 CSARPSIGGGTYNEQFF
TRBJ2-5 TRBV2 CASRTGRTQYF
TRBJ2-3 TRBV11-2 CASSLDLRISTDTQYF
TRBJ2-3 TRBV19 CASSIANSGFRSGDTQYF
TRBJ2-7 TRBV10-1 CASSESWGSGTSGRAMNHEQYF
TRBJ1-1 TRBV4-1 CASSHVTGGIDAEAFF
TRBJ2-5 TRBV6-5 CASRTSAQETQYF
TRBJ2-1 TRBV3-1 CASSRGTSGIYEQFF
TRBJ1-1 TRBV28 CASSTPGVNTEAFF
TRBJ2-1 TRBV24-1 CATSDFVVDEQFF
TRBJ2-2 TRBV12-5 CASGLISLGELFF
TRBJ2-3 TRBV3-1 CASSQDWSSGSSTDTQYF
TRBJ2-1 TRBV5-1 CASSGNLPYNEQFF
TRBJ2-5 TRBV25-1 CASSDAPGRLGETQYF
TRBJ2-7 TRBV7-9 CASLQGADEQYF
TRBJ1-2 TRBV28 CASSFRGTNYGYTF
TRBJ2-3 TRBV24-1 CATSDAGTGATDTQYF
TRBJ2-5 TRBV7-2 CASSLEASPSEETQYF
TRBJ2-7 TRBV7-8 CASSLDPTGYEQYF
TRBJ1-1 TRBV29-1 CSVDYGAGTEAFF
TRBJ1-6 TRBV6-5 CASSYSRPGTGHKAPLHF
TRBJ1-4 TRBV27 CASSRSGTTNEKLFF
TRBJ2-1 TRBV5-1 CASSLYSTAGLAVNEQFF
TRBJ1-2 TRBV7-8 CASSLERTGYSYGYTF
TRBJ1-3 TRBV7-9 CASSLTSTDLSGNTIYF
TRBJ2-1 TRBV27 CASRAGQDSYNEQFF
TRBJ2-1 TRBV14 CASSQGLAAEQFF
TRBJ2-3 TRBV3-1 CASSDRGLTDTQYF
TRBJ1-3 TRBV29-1 CSVTGDLSGNTIYF
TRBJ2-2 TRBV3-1 CASSQEGLAGKLFF
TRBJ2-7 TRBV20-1 CSAPPVGGVGYEQYF
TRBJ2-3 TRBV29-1 CSVDGVRNGLTDTQYF
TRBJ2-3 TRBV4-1 CASSPGTSFGDTQYF
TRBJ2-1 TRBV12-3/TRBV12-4 CASSSFVGEQFF
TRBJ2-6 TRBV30 CAWSNRGPGANVLTF
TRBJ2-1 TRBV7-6 CASSLLAGVNEQFF
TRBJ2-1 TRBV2 CASRALAGGGNEQFF
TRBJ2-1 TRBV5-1 CASSLVLAGGNNEQFF